This TCR beta chain was obtained from a study of blood T cell repertoires in COVID-19. Whole-study context: The samples span acute and convalescent COVID-19 from the United States, Italy and Spain. Sample material is recorded as cDNA or gDNA derived from T cells, B-cell-depleted T cells, or PBMCs.

Germline trimming cut 4 bases from V and 4 bases from J; bases unmatched to any gene: 10. This CDR3 spans 15 amino acids. Germline values: CDR1 SGHRS, CDR2 YFSETQ. Per the study methods: Nucleated cell number was recorded as an estimate derived from reference gene primer amplification. The repertoire was sequenced with immunoSEQ multiplex PCR; TCRdb's copy has only in-frame clones and lacks some. D and trimming were read from the DNA, whereas the V and J calls and clone size are those reported in that table. The table has fewer than 250,000 clones, less than 80% seen once; the top ten hold 9.5% to 15%.

This TCR was recovered from a woman between 45 and 60 years old with acute or convalescent COVID-19. The rearrangement joins TRBV5-1 to TRBJ1-2; 7 bases are shared with TRBD1. Specimen: peripheral blood. DNA of the CDR3: TGCGCCAGCAGCGATCAAGGGGGCGCAGGCTATGGCTACACCTTC. This sequence encodes CASSDQGGAGYGYTF.